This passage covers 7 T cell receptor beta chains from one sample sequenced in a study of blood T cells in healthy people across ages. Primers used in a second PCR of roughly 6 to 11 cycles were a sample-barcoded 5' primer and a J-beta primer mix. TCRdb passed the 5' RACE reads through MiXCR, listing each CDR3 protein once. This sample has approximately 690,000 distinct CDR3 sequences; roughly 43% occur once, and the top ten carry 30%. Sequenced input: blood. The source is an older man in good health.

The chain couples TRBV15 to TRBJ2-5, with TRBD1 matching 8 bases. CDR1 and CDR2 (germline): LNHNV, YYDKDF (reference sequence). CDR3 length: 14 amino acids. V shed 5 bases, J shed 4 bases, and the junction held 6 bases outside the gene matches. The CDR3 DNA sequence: TGTGCCACCAGCCCCCGGGACAGGAGAGAGACCCAGTACTTC. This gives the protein CATSPRDRRETQYF.

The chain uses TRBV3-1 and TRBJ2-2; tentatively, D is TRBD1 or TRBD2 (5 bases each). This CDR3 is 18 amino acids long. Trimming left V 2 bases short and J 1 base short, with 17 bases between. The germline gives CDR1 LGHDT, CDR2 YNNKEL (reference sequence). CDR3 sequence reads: CASSQYQMGRLNTGELFF. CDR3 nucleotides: TGTGCCAGCAGCCAATATCAAATGGGACGCCTGAACACCGGGGAGCTGTTTTTT.

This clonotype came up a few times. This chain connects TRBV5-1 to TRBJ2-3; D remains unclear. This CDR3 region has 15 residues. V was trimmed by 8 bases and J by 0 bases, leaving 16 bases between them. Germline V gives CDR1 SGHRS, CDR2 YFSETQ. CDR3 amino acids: CASDRNTPSTDTQYF. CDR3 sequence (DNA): TGCGCCAGTGACCGGAACACTCCTAGCACAGATACGCAGTATTTT.

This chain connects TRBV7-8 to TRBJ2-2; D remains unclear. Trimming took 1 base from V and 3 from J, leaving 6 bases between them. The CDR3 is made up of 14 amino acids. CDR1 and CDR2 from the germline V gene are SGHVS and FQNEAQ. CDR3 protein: CASSLEGYTGELFF. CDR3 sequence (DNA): TGTGCCAGCAGCTTAGAGGGTTACACCGGGGAGCTGTTTTTT.

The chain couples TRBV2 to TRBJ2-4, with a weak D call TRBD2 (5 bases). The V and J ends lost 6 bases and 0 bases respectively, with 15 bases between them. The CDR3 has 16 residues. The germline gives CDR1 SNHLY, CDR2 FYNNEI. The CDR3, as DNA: TGTGCCAGCAGGCCTCCTGGAGGTTCAGCCAAAAACATTCAGTACTTC. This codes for CASRPPGGSAKNIQYF.

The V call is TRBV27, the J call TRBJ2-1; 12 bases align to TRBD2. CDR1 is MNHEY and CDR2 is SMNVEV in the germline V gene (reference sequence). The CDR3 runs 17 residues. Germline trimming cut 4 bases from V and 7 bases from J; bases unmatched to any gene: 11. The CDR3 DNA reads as TGTGCCAGCAGTTCCTGGACTAGCGGGACCACCGGGAATGAGCAGTTCTTC. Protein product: CASSSWTSGTTGNEQFF.

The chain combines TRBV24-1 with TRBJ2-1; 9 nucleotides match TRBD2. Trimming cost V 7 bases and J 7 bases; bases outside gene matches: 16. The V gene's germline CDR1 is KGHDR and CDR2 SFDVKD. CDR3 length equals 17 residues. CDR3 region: CATSHLKPGLAANEQFF. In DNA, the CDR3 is TGTGCCACCAGCCACCTTAAACCGGGACTAGCAGCGAATGAGCAGTTCTTC.